The 8 T cell receptor beta chains in this list originate from one sample, sequenced in a study of CD8 T cells in ankylosing spondylitis. The antigens for these receptors are not known. TCRdb reanalysed the 5' RACE reads using MiXCR and keeps one entry per CDR3 protein. The sample includes 470,000 or so distinct CDR3 sequences, more than 25% of them seen just once. Points from the study as a whole: One TCR beta motif, made up of roughly eight highly homologous variants, appeared characteristic of ankylosing spondylitis blood.

The sequencing input was blood, either unsorted or a sorted T cell fraction (not recorded which). Receptors were obtained from a male donor with ankylosing spondylitis.

The gene calls are TRBV28 and TRBJ2-5; the D gene is possibly TRBD2 (6 bases). The CDR3 length is 12 residues. V lost 4 bases and J 5 bases, leaving 8 bases between the germline ends. Germline lookup yields CDR1 MDHEN and CDR2 SYDVKM. This chain's CDR3 is CASSSGVETQYF. Here the CDR3 DNA reads TGTGCCAGCAGTTCGGGGGTTGAGACCCAGTACTTC.

This clonotype was recorded a few times. V gene TRBV5-1 combines with J gene TRBJ2-5; the match to TRBD1 covers 7 bases. This CDR3 contains 14 residues. CDR1 is SGHRS, CDR2 YFSETQ, per germline. Unmatched junction bases numbered 3, after V lost 2 bases and J lost 2 bases. CDR3 sequence (DNA): TGCGCCAGCAGCTTCGGGACAGAACAAGAGACCCAGTACTTC. Its translation is CASSFGTEQETQYF.

The rearrangement joins TRBV11-2 to TRBJ2-1, with no clear D. Per germline, CDR1 SGHAT and CDR2 FQNNGV. Deletions cut 0 bases from V and 0 bases from J, with 12 bases between. CDR3 length: 17 amino acids. The chain's CDR3 is CASSLDPPLPSYNEQFF. CDR3 DNA: TGTGCCAGCAGCTTAGATCCCCCACTCCCCTCCTACAATGAGCAGTTCTTC.

This clonotype has only a few counts. The chain recombines TRBV4-1 with TRBJ2-1; D is uncertain. The CDR3 extends over 15 amino acids. Trimming pared 0 bases from V and 8 bases from J, leaving 14 bases between. Germline values: CDR1 MGHRA, CDR2 YSYEKL. The chain's CDR3 is CASSQDSPASDEQFF. In DNA form, the CDR3 reads TGCGCCAGCAGCCAAGACTCACCTGCGAGCGATGAGCAGTTCTTC.

This clonotype was picked up many times. This chain links TRBV12-3 or TRBV12-4 with TRBJ1-1, with D possibly being TRBD1 (6 bases). The CDR3 is 14 residues long. V lost 6 bases, J lost 2 bases, and 13 bases lay in between. In nucleotides, the CDR3 is TGTGCCAGCAGGAGGGGACAACTTAACACTGAAGCTTTCTTT. Amino acid sequence: CASRRGQLNTEAFF.

V usage is TRBV24-1 and J usage is TRBJ2-5, with 7 bases matching TRBD1. This CDR3 contains 16 residues. CDR1 is KGHDR and CDR2 is SFDVKD in the germline V gene. V gave up 0 bases and J gave up 2 bases; unmatched junction bases: 5. CDR3 amino acids: CATSDLQWTGQETQYF. In DNA, the CDR3 is TGTGCCACCAGTGATTTGCAATGGACAGGTCAAGAGACCCAGTACTTC.

There are many counts of this clonotype. CDR3 in amino acids: CASRLYQETQYF. In DNA, the CDR3 is TGTGCCAGCAGGTTGTACCAAGAGACCCAGTACTTC. This chain links TRBV2 with TRBJ2-5; no clear D gene. This CDR3 has 12 residues. CDR1 is SNHLY and CDR2 is FYNNEI in the germline V gene. V lost 6 bases, J lost 0 bases, and 5 bases lay in between.

This clonotype was seen only a few times. The chain has TRBV3-1 and TRBJ2-5; possible D gene TRBD1, 6 bases. The CDR3 sequence is 14 residues long. Germline V gene lookup returns CDR1 LGHDT and CDR2 YNNKEL (reference sequence). Trimming removed 2 bases from V and 3 bases from J, with 10 bases in between. The CDR3 protein is CASSQLGQKETQYF. The CDR3 DNA reads TGTGCCAGCAGCCAACTTGGACAGAAAGAGACCCAGTACTTC.